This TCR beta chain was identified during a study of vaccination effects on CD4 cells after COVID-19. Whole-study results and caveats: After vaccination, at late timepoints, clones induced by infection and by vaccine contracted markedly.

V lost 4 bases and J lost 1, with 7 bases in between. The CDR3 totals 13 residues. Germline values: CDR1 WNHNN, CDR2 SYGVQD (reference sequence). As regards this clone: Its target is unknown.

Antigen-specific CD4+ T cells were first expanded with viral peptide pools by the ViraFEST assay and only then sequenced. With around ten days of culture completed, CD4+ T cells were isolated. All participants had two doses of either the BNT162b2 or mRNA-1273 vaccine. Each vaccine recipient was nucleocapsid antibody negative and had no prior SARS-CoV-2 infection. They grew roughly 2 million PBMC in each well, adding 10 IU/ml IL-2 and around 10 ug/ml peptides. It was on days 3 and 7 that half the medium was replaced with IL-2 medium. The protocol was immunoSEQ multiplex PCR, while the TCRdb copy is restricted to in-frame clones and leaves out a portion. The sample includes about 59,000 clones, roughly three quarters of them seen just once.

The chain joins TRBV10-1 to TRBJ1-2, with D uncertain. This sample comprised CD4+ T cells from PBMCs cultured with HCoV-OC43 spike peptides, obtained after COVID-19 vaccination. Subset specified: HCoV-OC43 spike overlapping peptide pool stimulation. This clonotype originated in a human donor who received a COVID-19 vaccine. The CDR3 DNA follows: TGCGCCAGCAGTGCGTCCATTAACTATGGCTACACCTTC. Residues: CASSASINYGYTF.